The clone carrying this TCR beta chain was observed a single time. Germline V gives CDR1 SGHNT, CDR2 YYREEE (reference sequence). The CDR3 totals 16 residues. The junction had 6 bases not matched to a gene; V was cut back by 4 bases and J by 0 bases. This entry comes from a study of blood T cell repertoires in COVID-19. Study-level background: Acute and convalescent COVID-19 specimens originated in the United States, Italy and Spain. Sources were T cells, B-cell-depleted T cells, or PBMCs; the material itself was cDNA or gDNA.

Seattle patients were enrolled during active infection and followed longitudinally. Authors' methods: Amplification with reference gene primers provided the estimates of nucleated cell counts. Clones were sequenced by immunoSEQ multiplex PCR, and TCRdb holds only the in-frame ones, with some missing. V, J and clone size are those of that table, while D and trimming were read from the DNA. The top ten clones hold more than 10% of a sample with 250,000 to 300,000 clones, roughly nine tenths of them seen once. This clonotype was sampled from a woman in her thirties with COVID-19, enrolled during active disease. Sequencing used peripheral blood. The rearrangement links TRBV5-4 to TRBJ2-2; 7 bases fit TRBD2. The CDR3 here is CASSLLSGANTGELFF. In DNA form, the CDR3 reads TGTGCCAGCAGCCTATTGAGCGGGGCGAACACCGGGGAGCTGTTTTTT.